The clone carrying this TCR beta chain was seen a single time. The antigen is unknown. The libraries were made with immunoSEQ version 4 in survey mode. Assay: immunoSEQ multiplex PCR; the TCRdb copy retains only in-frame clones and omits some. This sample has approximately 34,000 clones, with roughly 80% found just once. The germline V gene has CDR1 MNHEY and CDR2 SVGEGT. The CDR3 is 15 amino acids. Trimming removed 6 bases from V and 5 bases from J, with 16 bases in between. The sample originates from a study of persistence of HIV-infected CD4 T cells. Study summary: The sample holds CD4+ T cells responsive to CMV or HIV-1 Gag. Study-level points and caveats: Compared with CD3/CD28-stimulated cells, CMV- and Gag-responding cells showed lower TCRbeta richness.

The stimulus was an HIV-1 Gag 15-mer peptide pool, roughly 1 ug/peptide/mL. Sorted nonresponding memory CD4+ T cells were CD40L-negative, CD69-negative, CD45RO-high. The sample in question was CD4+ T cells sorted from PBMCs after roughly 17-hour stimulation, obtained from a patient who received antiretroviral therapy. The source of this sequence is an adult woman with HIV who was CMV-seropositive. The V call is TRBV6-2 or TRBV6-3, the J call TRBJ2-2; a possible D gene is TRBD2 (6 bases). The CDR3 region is CASSRGTGGTGELFF. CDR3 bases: TGTGCCAGCAGCCGCGGGACCGGGGGAACCGGGGAGCTGTTTTTT.